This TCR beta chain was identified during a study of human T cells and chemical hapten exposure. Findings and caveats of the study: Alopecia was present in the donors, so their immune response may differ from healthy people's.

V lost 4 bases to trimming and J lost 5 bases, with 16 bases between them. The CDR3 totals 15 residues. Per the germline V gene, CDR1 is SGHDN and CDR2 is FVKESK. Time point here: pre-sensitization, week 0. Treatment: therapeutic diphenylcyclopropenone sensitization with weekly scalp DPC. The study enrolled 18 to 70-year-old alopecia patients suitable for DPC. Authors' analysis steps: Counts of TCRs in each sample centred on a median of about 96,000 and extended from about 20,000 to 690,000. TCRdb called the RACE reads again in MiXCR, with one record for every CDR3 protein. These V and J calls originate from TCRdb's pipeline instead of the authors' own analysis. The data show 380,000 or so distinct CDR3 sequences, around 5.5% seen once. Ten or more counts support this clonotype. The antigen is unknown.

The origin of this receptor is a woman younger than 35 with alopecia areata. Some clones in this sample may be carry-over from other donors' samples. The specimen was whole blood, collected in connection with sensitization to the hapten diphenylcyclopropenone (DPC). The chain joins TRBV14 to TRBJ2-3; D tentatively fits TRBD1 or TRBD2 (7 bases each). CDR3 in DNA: TGTGCCAGCAGCCCCAGGGGGGGCCTGAGAGATACGCAGTATTTT. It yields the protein CASSPRGGLRDTQYF.